This T cell receptor beta chain was identified in a study of PD-1 blockade in mismatch repair-deficient tumors (dated by TCRdb to 2016 to 2017). Context from the whole study: Between late 2013 and September 2016, roughly 78 consecutive patients with around twelve mismatch repair-deficient cancer types, all previously treated and progressing, were enrolled in the trial. Tumor-associated T cell clones in the peripheral blood of patients responding to PD-1 blockade were tracked using deep sequencing of TCR CDR3 regions. General findings and caveats noted by the study authors: Rapid expansion after pembrolizumab followed by contraction, generally before radiologic responses, was shown by tumor-resident clones, which were often undetectable in blood before treatment.

Note on this clone: Its antigen has not been determined. Base-call qualities are not available, and no considerably larger clone is one nucleotide away.

Mismatch repair deficiency was established in every enrolled patient by polymerase chain reaction or immunohistochemistry. TCR sequencing was carried out for a few patients who responded to pembrolizumab therapy. In the phase II trial, pembrolizumab PD-1 blockade was tested prospectively in advanced mismatch repair-deficient cancers, no matter which tissue of origin the cancers came from. Peripheral blood T cell samples were serially collected before and at multiple times after PD-1 blockade was started. The timing of each blood sample was reported as weeks after the first dose of pembrolizumab. Receptor amplification or capture employed the immunoSEQ multiplex PCR assay. TCRdb mirrors the immuneACCESS table, restricted to in-frame sequences. Some clones are absent from its copies; in checked studies, under half trace to an unresolved V gene, and the reason for the others is unknown. This sample has 15,000 to 20,000 clones in its table, and over 75% of those were observed once. Clones ranked in the top ten supply 1.6% of the sample.

The germline V gene (reference sequence) specifies GTSNPN as CDR1 and SVGIG as CDR2. V lost 2 bases and J lost 8 bases, and the count of bases not matched to a germline gene is 8. The CDR3 spans 16 residues, from the cysteine through the phenylalanine. The sequence is cut down to CDR3 DNA, 48 bases in frame from base 1. The sequenced sample was PBMCs, obtained less than 25 weeks after starting pembrolizumab. The chain is encoded by TRBV30 joined to TRBJ2-1; 14 middle bases align to TRBD2. The sequence was obtained from an adult with mismatch repair-deficient cancer. The nucleotide sequence is TGTGCCTGGAGTTTCTGGACTAGCGGGAGGAAGTATGAGCAGTTCTTC. Its amino acids are CAWSFWTSGRKYEQFF.